This TCR beta chain was captured by sequencing in a study of cytomegalovirus exposure and HLA in healthy donors. Study details: Early released data comprised around 79 million unique TCRs from HLA-typed donors.

The primer mix had 60 Vbeta and 13 Jbeta primers. Clones were sequenced by immunoSEQ multiplex PCR, and TCRdb holds only the in-frame ones, with some missing. Of 100,000 to 150,000 clones detected, around three quarters appear once; the ten largest clones hold less than 3.5%. Germline CDR1 MGHDK, CDR2 SYGVNS. CDR3 length: 16 residues. Study-wide findings and caveats: Presence/absence analysis assumed near-uniform sequencing depth across donors. A later analysis reportedly found that, within productive TCRs, an Asian-associated ancestry cluster had fewer N-insertions than the mean observed across the roughly 670 donors.

As concerns this clone: Its antigen is still unknown.

This clonotype was obtained from a woman aged 40-49 years in good health and CMV-seropositive. Sequencing used PBMCs. The rearrangement links TRBV25-1 to TRBJ2-5, with TRBD2 matching 8 bases. The J call could be wrong; TRBJ2-7 is a better fit for the DNA end. DNA for the CDR3: TGTGCCAGCAGTGAATATCTAAATCGGGGGGGGTACGAGCAGTACTTC. Its protein is CASSEYLNRGGYEQYF.